A selection of T cell receptor beta chains follows, all from one sample in a study of beta chain features in type 1 diabetes. The repertoire was sequenced with immunoSEQ multiplex PCR; TCRdb's copy has only in-frame clones and lacks some. The sample includes approximately 300,000 clones, approximately 11% of them seen just once. Sequenced input: naive CD4+ T cells from blood. The receptors come from a woman younger than 45 in good health. Both conserved end residues are trimmed from each CDR3.

v_call: TRBV9
j_call: TRBJ2-7
cdr3_aa: ASSVTGRQSYEQY

v_call: TRBV9
j_call: TRBJ2-1
cdr3_aa: ASSKSGTEAYNEQF

v_call: TRBV7-3
j_call: TRBJ2-1
cdr3_aa: ASSRTAPGYNEQF

v_call: TRBV9
j_call: TRBJ2-3
cdr3_aa: ASSGFGGRTDTQY

v_call: TRBV7-9
j_call: TRBJ1-5
cdr3_aa: ASSPPGGQGNQPQH

v_call: TRBV11-2
j_call: TRBJ2-5
cdr3_aa: ASSLGVESSGIQETQY

v_call: TRBV27
j_call: TRBJ2-7
cdr3_aa: ASSLQGTITYEQY

v_call: TRBV23-1
j_call: TRBJ1-5
cdr3_aa: ASSQSSNRDSNQPQH

v_call: TRBV2
j_call: TRBJ2-2
cdr3_aa: ASSEGQGTVGELF

v_call: TRBV15
j_call: TRBJ1-2
cdr3_aa: ATSRDPTTGILGYT

v_call: TRBV29-1
j_call: TRBJ2-5
cdr3_aa: SAGPQPETQY

v_call: TRBV4-2
j_call: TRBJ1-1
cdr3_aa: ASSTADREDTEAF

v_call: TRBV5-1
j_call: TRBJ2-5
cdr3_aa: ASSLRLAGEVQY

v_call: TRBV6-5
j_call: TRBJ1-3
cdr3_aa: ASSYSQNGNTIY

v_call: TRBV2
j_call: TRBJ2-4
cdr3_aa: ASRADTVNIQY

v_call: TRBV7-8
j_call: TRBJ2-1
cdr3_aa: ASSLVVSGIGNEQF

v_call: TRBV5-1
j_call: TRBJ2-7
cdr3_aa: ASSLAGAGAGYEQY

v_call: TRBV15
j_call: TRBJ2-7
cdr3_aa: ATSPRETGKAREQY

v_call: TRBV18
j_call: TRBJ2-3
cdr3_aa: ASSQEADTQY

v_call: TRBV7-3
j_call: TRBJ2-3
cdr3_aa: ASSSTGQGTDTQY

v_call: TRBV2
j_call: TRBJ2-1
cdr3_aa: ASRGTGGNEQF

v_call: TRBV7-2
j_call: TRBJ2-7
cdr3_aa: ASSPVASYEQY